This TCR beta chain stems from a study of shared clonotypes between healthy human individuals. General study findings and limits: Clonotype sharing across a few donors was observed for around 5% of naive CD4 clonotypes.

CD45RO-negative, CCR7-positively selected cells formed the naive CD8 fraction, excluding terminally differentiated effector memory CD45RA+ cells. Unmatched junction bases numbered 13, after V lost 7 bases and J lost 7 bases. The CDR3 spans 16 residues. Germline-derived CDR1 and CDR2 are SEHNR and FQNEAQ (reference sequence). Turning to this clone: The antigen remains undetermined.

Profiling relied on immunoSEQ multiplex PCR, and the TCRdb table lists in-frame clones only, not all of them. The table includes some 2,100,000 clones, under 95% detected once. This chain joins TRBV7-9 and TRBJ2-3, with 11 bases matching TRBD2. The source material was naive CD8+ T cells from PBMCs. The source of this sequence is a man in his late teens or twenties in good health. Some clones in this sample may be carry-over from other donors' samples. The CDR3 loop is CASIEGASGRSNTQYF. In DNA form, the CDR3 reads TGTGCCAGCATCGAAGGCGCTAGCGGGAGGTCAAATACGCAGTATTTT. The full variable domain, in which reference TRBV7-9 and TRBJ2-3 provide the parts outside the CDR3, is DTGVSQNPRHKITKRGQNVTFRCDPISEHNRLYWYRQTLGQGPEFLTYFQNEAQLEKSRLLSDRFSAERPKGSFSTLEIQRTEQGDSAMYLCASIEGASGRSNTQYFGPGTRLTVL.